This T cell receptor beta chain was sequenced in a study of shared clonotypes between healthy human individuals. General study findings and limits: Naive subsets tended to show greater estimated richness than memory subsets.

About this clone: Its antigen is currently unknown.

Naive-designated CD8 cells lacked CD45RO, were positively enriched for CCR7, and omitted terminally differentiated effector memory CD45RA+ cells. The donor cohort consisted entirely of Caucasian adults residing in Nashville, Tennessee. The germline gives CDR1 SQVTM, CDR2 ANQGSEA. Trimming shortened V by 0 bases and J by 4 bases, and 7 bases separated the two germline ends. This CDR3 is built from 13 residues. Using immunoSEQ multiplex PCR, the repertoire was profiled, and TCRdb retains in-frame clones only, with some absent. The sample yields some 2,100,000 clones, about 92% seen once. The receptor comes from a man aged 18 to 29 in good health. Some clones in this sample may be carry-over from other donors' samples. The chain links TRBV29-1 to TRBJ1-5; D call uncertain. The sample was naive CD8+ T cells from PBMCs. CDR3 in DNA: TGCAGCGTTGAAGAGGGCGCGAATCAGCCCCAGCATTTT. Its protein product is CSVEEGANQPQHF.